A selection of T cell receptor beta chains follows, all from one sample in a study of T cell responses to AZD1222 COVID-19 vaccine. TCRdb keeps only in-frame clones here, not all; method: immunoSEQ multiplex PCR. The sample has around 180,000 clones, approximately 86% seen once; the top ten hold less than 3%. The specimen was peripheral blood, collected on day 0 of AZD1222 vaccination. The origin of the receptors is an adult in good health. The CDR3 runs from the conserved cysteine through the conserved F or W. Each record gives: V gene, J gene, CDR3 protein.

V gene: TRBV11-3
J gene: TRBJ2-3
CDR3 protein: CASSPGRDPRTDTQYF

V gene: TRBV6-4
J gene: TRBJ2-1
CDR3 protein: CASSDPSRGASEQFF

V gene: TRBV27
J gene: TRBJ2-1
CDR3 protein: CASTGRGGYNEQFF

V gene: TRBV9
J gene: TRBJ2-1
CDR3 protein: CASSGEENEQFF

V gene: TRBV19
J gene: TRBJ2-2
CDR3 protein: CASTRGGARTGELFF

V gene: TRBV9
J gene: TRBJ2-3
CDR3 protein: CASSVAPISTDTQYF

V gene: TRBV18
J gene: TRBJ2-3
CDR3 protein: CASSPGLVTDTQYF

V gene: TRBV19
J gene: TRBJ1-1
CDR3 protein: CASKRGLGNTEAFF

V gene: TRBV11-2
J gene: TRBJ2-7
CDR3 protein: CASSLPGGSSPGF

V gene: TRBV7-9
J gene: TRBJ1-1
CDR3 protein: CASTLWGWNTEAFF

V gene: TRBV19
J gene: TRBJ1-3
CDR3 protein: CATRQGATSGNTIYF

V gene: TRBV18
J gene: TRBJ1-1
CDR3 protein: CASSPTTGNTEAFF

V gene: TRBV11-2
J gene: TRBJ2-3
CDR3 protein: CASSVGGLHWDTQYF

V gene: TRBV11-2
J gene: TRBJ2-3
CDR3 protein: CASSLGTRTDTQYF

V gene: TRBV27
J gene: TRBJ2-7
CDR3 protein: CASSSNSYEQYF

V gene: TRBV6-1
J gene: TRBJ2-7
CDR3 protein: CASSEGAYEQYF

V gene: TRBV27
J gene: TRBJ1-1
CDR3 protein: CASSFSQGVLGTEAFF

V gene: TRBV13
J gene: TRBJ1-6
CDR3 protein: CASSSTVYNSPLHF

V gene: TRBV30
J gene: TRBJ2-3
CDR3 protein: CAWSVGGDTQYF

V gene: TRBV7-9
J gene: TRBJ1-2
CDR3 protein: CASSLPTGGYGYTF

V gene: TRBV2
J gene: TRBJ1-5
CDR3 protein: CASSEVSVAGQPQHF